This T cell receptor beta chain comes out of a study of monozygotic twins with inflammatory bowel disease. TCRdb reprocessed the 5' RACE reads and reports one entry per CDR3 protein, with no DNA. The listing records 150,000 to 200,000 distinct CDR3 sequences. CDR1 and CDR2 (germline): MNHEY, SVGEGT. The CDR3 sequence is 14 residues long. Sample: blood. The sequence was obtained from a human donor with ulcerative colitis or Crohn's disease, or a healthy co-twin of an affected twin (not recorded which). The chain couples TRBV6-2 or TRBV6-3 to TRBJ2-3; the D call from TCRdb, TRBD1, cannot be confirmed without DNA. The CDR3 here is CASGQGSAADTQYF.